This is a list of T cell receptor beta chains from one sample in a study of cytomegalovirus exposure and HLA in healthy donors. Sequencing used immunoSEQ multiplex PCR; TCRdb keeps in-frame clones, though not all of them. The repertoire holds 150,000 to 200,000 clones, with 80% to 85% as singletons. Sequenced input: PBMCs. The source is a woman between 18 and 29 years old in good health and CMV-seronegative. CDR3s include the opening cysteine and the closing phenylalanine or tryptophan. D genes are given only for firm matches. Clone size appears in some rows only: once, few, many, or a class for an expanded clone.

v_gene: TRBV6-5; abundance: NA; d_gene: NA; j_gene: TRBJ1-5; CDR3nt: TGTGCCAGCAGTTACTCGTTCAAAAGGGGTCAGCCCCAGCATTTT; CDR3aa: CASSYSFKRGQPQHF
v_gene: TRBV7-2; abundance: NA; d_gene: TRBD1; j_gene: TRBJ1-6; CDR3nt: TGTGCCACCACTGACAGGGGAGGGTATAATTCACCCCTCCACTTT; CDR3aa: CATTDRGGYNSPLHF
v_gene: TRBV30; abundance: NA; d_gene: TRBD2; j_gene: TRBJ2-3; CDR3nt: TGTGCCTGGAGTTCAGGGGCGGGAGGTTTCACAGATACGCAGTATTTT; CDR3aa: CAWSSGAGGFTDTQYF
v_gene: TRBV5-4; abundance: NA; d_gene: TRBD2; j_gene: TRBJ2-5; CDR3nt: TGTGCCAGCAGCTTGGATCCTAGCGGGAGGGGGGGGTACCAAGAGACCCAGTACTTC; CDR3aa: CASSLDPSGRGGYQETQYF
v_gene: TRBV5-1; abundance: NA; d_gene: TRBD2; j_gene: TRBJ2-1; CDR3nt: TGCGCCAGCAGCTTACCCGGGACTAGCGACTACAATGAGCAGTTCTTC; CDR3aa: CASSLPGTSDYNEQFF
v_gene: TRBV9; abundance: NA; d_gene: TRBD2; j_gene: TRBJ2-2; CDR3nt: TGTGCCAGCAGCGTAGGACTAGCGGGAGAGTATGGCGGGGAGCTGTTTTTT; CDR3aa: CASSVGLAGEYGGELFF
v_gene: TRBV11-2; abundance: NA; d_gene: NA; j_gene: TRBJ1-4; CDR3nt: TGTGCCAGCAGTCCCGCGGGGAAGGAAAAACTGTTTTTT; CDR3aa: CASSPAGKEKLFF
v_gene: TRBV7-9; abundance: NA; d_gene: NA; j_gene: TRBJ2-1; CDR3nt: TGTGCCAGCAGCAGGACCCCAGGGGAGCAGTTCTTC; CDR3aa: CASSRTPGEQFF
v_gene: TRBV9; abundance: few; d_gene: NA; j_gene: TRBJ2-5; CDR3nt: TGTGCCAGCAGCGTAGACAGGGATGAACAAGAGACCCAGTACTTC; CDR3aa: CASSVDRDEQETQYF
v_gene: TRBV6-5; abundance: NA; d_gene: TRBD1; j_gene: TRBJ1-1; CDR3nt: TGTGCCAGCATTACAGCTCAGGGGGTGAACACTGAAGCTTTCTTT; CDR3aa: CASITAQGVNTEAFF
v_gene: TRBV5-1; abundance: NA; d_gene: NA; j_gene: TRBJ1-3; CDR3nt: TGCGCCAGCAGCTTGGTAGGAGGGTACTCTGGAAACACCATATATTTT; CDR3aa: CASSLVGGYSGNTIYF
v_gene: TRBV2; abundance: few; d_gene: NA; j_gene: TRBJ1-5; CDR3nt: TGTGCCAGCAGTGCTCAGGGATTTGCCAATCAGCCCCAGCATTTT; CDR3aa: CASSAQGFANQPQHF
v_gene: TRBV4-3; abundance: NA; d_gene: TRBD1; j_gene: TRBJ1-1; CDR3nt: TGCGCCAGCAGTACGGACAGGGGGTTGAGCACTGAAGCTTTCTTT; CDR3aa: CASSTDRGLSTEAFF
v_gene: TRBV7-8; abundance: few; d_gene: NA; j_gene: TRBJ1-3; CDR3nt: TGTGCCAGCAGCTCGGTATCCGGAAACACCATATATTTT; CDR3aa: CASSSVSGNTIYF
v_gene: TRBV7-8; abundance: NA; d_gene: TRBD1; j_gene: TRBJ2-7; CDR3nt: TGTGCCAGCAGCTCCGGGGACAGGGGGCACTACGAGCAGTACTTC; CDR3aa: CASSSGDRGHYEQYF
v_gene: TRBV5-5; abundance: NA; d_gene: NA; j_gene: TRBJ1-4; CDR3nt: TGTGCCAGCAGGCCCCGGGACTCTATTCGATGGGATGAAAAACTGTTTTTT; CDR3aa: CASRPRDSIRWDEKLFF
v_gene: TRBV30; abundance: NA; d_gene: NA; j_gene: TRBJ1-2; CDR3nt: TGTGCCTGGAGTCCGGGACTTCGGTATGGCTACACCTTC; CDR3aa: CAWSPGLRYGYTF
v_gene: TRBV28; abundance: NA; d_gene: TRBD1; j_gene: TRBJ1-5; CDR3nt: TGTGCCAGCGGCAGGGGGAGAAATCAGCCCCAGCATTTT; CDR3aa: CASGRGRNQPQHF
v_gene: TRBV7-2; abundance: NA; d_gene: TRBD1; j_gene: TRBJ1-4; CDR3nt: TGTGCCAGCAGCTTTTCAAACAGGGGTAATGAAAAACTGTTTTTT; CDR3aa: CASSFSNRGNEKLFF
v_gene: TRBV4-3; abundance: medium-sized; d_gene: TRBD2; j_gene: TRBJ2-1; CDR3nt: TGCGCCAGCAGCCAAGCGTCTAGCGGGAGCTATGAGCAGTTCTTC; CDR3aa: CASSQASSGSYEQFF
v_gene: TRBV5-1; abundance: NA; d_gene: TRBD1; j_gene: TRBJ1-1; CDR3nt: TGCGCCAGCAGCTTCCGGACAGGGACCAACACTGAAGCTTTCTTT; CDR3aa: CASSFRTGTNTEAFF
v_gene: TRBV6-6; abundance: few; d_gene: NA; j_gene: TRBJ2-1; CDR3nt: TGTGCCAGCAGTTACGCCGGGGAAAACAATGAGCAGTTCTTC; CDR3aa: CASSYAGENNEQFF
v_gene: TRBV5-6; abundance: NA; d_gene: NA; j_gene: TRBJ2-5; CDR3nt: TGTGCCAGCAGCTTCGGCGGTTTTCGGGGAGAGACCCAGTACTTC; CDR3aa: CASSFGGFRGETQYF
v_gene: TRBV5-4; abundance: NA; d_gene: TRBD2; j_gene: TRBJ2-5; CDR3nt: TGTGCCAGCAGCTTGGGGGGGGGAGCGCAAGAGACCCAGTACTTC; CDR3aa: CASSLGGGAQETQYF
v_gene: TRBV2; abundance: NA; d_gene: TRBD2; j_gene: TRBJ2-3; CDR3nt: TGTGCCAGCAAGACTAGCGGGGCCAAACCCTACACAGATACGCAGTATTTT; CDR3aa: CASKTSGAKPYTDTQYF
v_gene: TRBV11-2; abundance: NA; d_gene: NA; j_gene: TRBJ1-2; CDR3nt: TGTGCCAGCAGCTTAGTTGCCACAGACCATGGCTACACCTTC; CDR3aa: CASSLVATDHGYTF
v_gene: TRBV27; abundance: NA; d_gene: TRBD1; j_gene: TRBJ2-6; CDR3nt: TGTGCCAGCAGCCCCGCTGATAACAGGGGGCTATCTGGGGCCAACGTCCTGACTTTC; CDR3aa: CASSPADNRGLSGANVLTF
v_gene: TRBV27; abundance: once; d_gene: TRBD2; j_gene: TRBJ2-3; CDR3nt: TGTGCCAGCAGCTCCCTATCCAAACTAGCGGGAGGCGATACGCAGTATTTT; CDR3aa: CASSSLSKLAGGDTQYF
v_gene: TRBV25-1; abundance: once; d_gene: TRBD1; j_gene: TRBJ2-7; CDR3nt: TGTGCCAGCAGTGACGGGACAGGGACGGAGGAGCAGTACTTC; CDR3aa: CASSDGTGTEEQYF
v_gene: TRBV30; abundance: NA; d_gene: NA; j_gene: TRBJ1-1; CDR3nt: TGTGCCTGGAGTGCGACCGGGGGAGTCACTGAAGCTTTCTTT; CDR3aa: CAWSATGGVTEAFF
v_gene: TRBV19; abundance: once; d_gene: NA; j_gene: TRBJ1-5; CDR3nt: TGTGCCAGTAGCTATGGGCCTACGGGCAATCAGCCCCAGCATTTT; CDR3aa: CASSYGPTGNQPQHF
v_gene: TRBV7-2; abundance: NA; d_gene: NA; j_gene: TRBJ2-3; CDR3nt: TGTGCCAGCAACTCCAACGGGGGCACAGATACGCAGTATTTT; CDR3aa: CASNSNGGTDTQYF
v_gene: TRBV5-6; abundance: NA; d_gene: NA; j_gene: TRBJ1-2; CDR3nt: TGTGCCAGCAGCTCGTATTGGAGAAATTATGGCTACACCTTC; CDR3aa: CASSSYWRNYGYTF
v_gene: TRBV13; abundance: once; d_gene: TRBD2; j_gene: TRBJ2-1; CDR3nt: TGTGCCAGCAGCTTCATAGCGGGTGAGCAGTTCTTC; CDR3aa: CASSFIAGEQFF
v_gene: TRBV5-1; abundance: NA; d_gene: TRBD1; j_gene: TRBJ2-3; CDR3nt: TGCGCCAGCAGCTCAGGACAGGGAACAGATACGCAGTATTTT; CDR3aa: CASSSGQGTDTQYF
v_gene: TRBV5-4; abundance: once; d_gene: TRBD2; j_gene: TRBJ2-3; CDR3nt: TGTGCCAGCAGCTGGGGTAGCGGGAGTCGTACAGATACGCAGTATTTT; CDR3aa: CASSWGSGSRTDTQYF
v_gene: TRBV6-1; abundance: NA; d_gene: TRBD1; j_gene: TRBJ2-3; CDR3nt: TGTGCCAGCACCCGGACAGGGAGCACAGATACGCAGTATTTT; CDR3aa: CASTRTGSTDTQYF
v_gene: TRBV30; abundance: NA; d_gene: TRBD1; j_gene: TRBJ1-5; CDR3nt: TGTGCCTGGATGGGGAAGAAGGGGGCGGCTCAGCCCCAGCATTTT; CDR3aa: CAWMGKKGAAQPQHF
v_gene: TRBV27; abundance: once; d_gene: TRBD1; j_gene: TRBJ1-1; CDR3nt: TGTGCCAGCAGTTCCGACAGACAGGGAACCCCTGAAGCTTTCTTT; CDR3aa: CASSSDRQGTPEAFF
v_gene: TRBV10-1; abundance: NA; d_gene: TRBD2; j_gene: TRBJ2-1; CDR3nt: TGCGCCAGCAGTTTCCCGGGACTAGCGGGCTGCTACAATGAGCAGTTCTTC; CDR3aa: CASSFPGLAGCYNEQFF
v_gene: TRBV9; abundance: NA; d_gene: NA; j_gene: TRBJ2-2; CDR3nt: TGTGCCAGCAGCGTAGATTGGGCCGGCACCGGGGAGCTGTTTTTT; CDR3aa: CASSVDWAGTGELFF
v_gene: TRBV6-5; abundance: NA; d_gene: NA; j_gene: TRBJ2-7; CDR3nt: TGTGCCAGCAGTTACGGGGCCTCATACGAGCAGTACTTC; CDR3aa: CASSYGASYEQYF
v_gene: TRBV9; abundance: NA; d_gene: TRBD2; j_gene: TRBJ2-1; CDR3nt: TGTGCCAGCAGCGTAGACGGGAGGGCCTACAATGAGCAGTTCTTC; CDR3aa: CASSVDGRAYNEQFF
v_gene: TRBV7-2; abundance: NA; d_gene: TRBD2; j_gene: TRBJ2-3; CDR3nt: TGTGCCAGCAGCTTAACCTTACTAGCGAGCCGCACAGATACGCAGTATTTT; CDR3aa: CASSLTLLASRTDTQYF
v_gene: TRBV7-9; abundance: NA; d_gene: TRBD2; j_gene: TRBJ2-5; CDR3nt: TGTGCCAGCAGCTCGACTAGCGGGAGCGGGGAGACCCAGTACTTC; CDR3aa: CASSSTSGSGETQYF
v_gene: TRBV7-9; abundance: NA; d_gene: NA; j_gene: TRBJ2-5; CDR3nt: TGTGCCAGCAGCATCCCGACACGGGGACAAGAGACCCAGTACTTC; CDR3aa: CASSIPTRGQETQYF
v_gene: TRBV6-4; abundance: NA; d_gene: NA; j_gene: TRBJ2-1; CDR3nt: TGTGCCAGCAGTGACTCAGGAGGGTATGAGCAGTTCTTC; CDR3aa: CASSDSGGYEQFF
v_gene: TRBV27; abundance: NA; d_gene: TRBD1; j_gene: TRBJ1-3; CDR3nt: TGTGCCAGCAGAGACAGGGAACAGTTTGGAAACACCATATATTTT; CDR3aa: CASRDREQFGNTIYF
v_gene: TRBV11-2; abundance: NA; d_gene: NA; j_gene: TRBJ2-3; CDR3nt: TGTGCCAGCAGCTCCGCGGGGAAGCTTGGAGGTACGCAGTATTTT; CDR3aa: CASSSAGKLGGTQYF
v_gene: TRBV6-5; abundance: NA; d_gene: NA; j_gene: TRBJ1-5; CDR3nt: TGTGCCAGCAGCCCGGGGTCGGGCAATCAGCCCCAGCATTTT; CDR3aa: CASSPGSGNQPQHF
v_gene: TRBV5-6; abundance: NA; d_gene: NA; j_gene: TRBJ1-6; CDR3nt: TGTGCCAGCAGCTTGGGCGGGAGCTCCTATAATTCACCCCTCCACTTT; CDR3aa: CASSLGGSSYNSPLHF
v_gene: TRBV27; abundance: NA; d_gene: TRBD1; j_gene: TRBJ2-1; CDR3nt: TGTGCCAGCACAGGGACAGAACTCTACAATGAGCAGTTCTTC; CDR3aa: CASTGTELYNEQFF
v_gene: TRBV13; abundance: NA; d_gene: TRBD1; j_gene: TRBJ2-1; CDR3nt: TGTGCCAGCAGCTTAGGCTTTGGGACAGTTTACAATGAGCAGTTCTTC; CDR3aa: CASSLGFGTVYNEQFF
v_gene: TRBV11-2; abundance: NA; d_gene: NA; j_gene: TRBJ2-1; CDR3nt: TGTGCCAGCAGCTTAGTGGGGGTGTGGGAGGCCCGAATAGATGAGCAGTTCTTC; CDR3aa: CASSLVGVWEARIDEQFF
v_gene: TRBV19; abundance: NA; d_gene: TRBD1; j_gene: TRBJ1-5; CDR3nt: TGTGCCAGTAGCCCACAGGGGTTAATCGGGAATCAGCCCCAGCATTTT; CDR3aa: CASSPQGLIGNQPQHF
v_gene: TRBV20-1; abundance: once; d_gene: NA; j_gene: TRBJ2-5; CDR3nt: TGCAGTGCTAGAGGAGAGGAGACCCAGTACTTC; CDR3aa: CSARGEETQYF
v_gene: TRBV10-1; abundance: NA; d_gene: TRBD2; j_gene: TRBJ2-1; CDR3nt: TGCGCCAGCAACGCTGGGGCTAGCGGGGACAATGAGCAGTTCTTC; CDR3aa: CASNAGASGDNEQFF
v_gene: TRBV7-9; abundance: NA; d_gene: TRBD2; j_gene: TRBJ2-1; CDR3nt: TGTGCCAGCAGCTTAAGGTCTAGCGGGGGACATGAGCAGTTCTTC; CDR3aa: CASSLRSSGGHEQFF
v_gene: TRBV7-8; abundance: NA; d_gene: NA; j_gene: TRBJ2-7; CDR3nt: TGTGCCAGCAGCCCAGCGACTATCGCCTACGAGCAGTACTTC; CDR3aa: CASSPATIAYEQYF